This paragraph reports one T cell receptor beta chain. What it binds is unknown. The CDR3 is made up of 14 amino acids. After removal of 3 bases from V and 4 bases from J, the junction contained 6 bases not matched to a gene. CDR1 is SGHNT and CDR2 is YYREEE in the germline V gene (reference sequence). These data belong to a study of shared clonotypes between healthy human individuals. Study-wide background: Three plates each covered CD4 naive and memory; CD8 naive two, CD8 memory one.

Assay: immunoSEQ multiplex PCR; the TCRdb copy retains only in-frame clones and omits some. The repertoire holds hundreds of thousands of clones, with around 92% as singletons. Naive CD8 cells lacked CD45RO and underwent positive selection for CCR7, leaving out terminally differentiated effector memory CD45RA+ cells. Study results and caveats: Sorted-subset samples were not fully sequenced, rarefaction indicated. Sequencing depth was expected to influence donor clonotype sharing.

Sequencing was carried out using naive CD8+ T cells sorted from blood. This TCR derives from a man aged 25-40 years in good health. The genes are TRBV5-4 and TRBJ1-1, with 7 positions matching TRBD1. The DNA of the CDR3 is TGTGCCAGCAGCTGGGAGACAGGGACCACTGAAGCTTTCTTT. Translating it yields CASSWETGTTEAFF.